The rows below give T cell receptor beta chains drawn from one sample of a study of blood T cell repertoires in COVID-19. Clones were sequenced by immunoSEQ multiplex PCR, and TCRdb holds only the in-frame ones, with some missing. The sample includes tens of thousands of clones, around 80% of them seen just once. Sample: peripheral blood. Receptors were obtained from a human donor in a cohort sampled during active or convalescent COVID-19. CDR3s include the opening cysteine and the closing phenylalanine or tryptophan. Each record gives: clone size, D gene, V gene, J gene, CDR3 DNA, CDR3 protein. The D gene is left open where the match is weak. Part of the rows lack a size; the others show once, few, many or a class for expanded clones.

>.|TRBD1|TRBV7-9|TRBJ1-1
TGTGCCAGCAGCTTAGCACAGGGGGTCGCTGAAGCTTTCTTT
CASSLAQGVAEAFF
>.|.|TRBV9|TRBJ2-1
TGTGCCAGCAGCGTAGAGAGGGTAAACAATGAGCAGTTCTTC
CASSVERVNNEQFF
>.|TRBD1|TRBV24-1|TRBJ2-1
TGTGCCACCAGTAACGCAGGGGGAACCTACAATGAGCAGTTCTTC
CATSNAGGTYNEQFF
>.|.|TRBV30|TRBJ1-3
TGTGCCTGGAGCGCAGGGGTCTCTGGAAACACCATATATTTT
CAWSAGVSGNTIYF
>.|.|TRBV12-3/TRBV12-4|TRBJ2-7
TGTGCCAGCAGTTTGGCGGGGGCCGAGCAGTACTTC
CASSLAGAEQYF
>.|.|TRBV13|TRBJ1-4
TGTGCCAGCAGCCAGATTTCGAAAGGCTCAGGTGAAAAACTGTTTTTT
CASSQISKGSGEKLFF
>once|TRBD2|TRBV2|TRBJ2-7
TGTGCCACCAAGAGAGGCGGGGGATCTTTGTCCTACGAGCAGTACTTC
CATKRGGGSLSYEQYF
>.|TRBD1|TRBV6-2/TRBV6-3|TRBJ1-2
TGTGCCAGCAGTTACTCGACAGGGGAGTATGGCTATGGCTACACCTTC
CASSYSTGEYGYGYTF
>.|.|TRBV29-1|TRBJ1-5
TGCAATCCTTGTAGATACAGGGAACTAGGTCAGCCCCAGCATTTT
CNPCRYRELGQPQHF
>.|TRBD1|TRBV18|TRBJ2-5
TGTGCCAGCTCACGGGACAGGACAGGGCGAGAGACCCAGTACTTC
CASSRDRTGRETQYF
>.|TRBD2|TRBV7-8|TRBJ2-1
TGTGCCAGCAGCCGAGGCCTCGTAGCGGGGGGGCCCTACAATGAGCAGTTCTTC
CASSRGLVAGGPYNEQFF
>.|.|TRBV9|TRBJ2-7
TGTGCCAGCAGCGTGGGCGGGGAGAGTTACGAGCAGTACTTC
CASSVGGESYEQYF
>once|TRBD1|TRBV2|TRBJ2-3
TGTGCCAGCGCCACAGGGGAAGGGATAGATACGCAGTATTTT
CASATGEGIDTQYF
>.|TRBD1|TRBV19|TRBJ1-2
TGTGCCAGTGCCAGACAGGGCGGGAGCTACACCTTC
CASARQGGSYTF
>.|.|TRBV11-1|TRBJ1-4
TGTGCCAGCAGCTTAGACCCCGGGACTAATGAAAAACTGTTTTTT
CASSLDPGTNEKLFF
>once|.|TRBV27|TRBJ2-1
TGTGCCAGCAGTTGGGCAGACTCCTACAATGAGCAGTTCTTC
CASSWADSYNEQFF
>.|TRBD2|TRBV3-1/TRBV3-2|TRBJ2-1
TGTGCCAGCAGCCAAGGGCGGGGGAGCAATGAGCAGTTCTTC
CASSQGRGSNEQFF
>.|.|TRBV7-2|TRBJ1-5
TGTGCCAGCAGCTTAGAAGCAGGGAAGGATCAGCCCCAGCATTTT
CASSLEAGKDQPQHF
>.|.|TRBV19|TRBJ1-4
TGTGCCAGTAGTGACAGCTCAACTAATGAAAAACTGTTTTTT
CASSDSSTNEKLFF
>few|TRBD1|TRBV7-8|TRBJ1-1
TGTGCCAGCAGCCTCCGGACAGGGAGGACTGAAGCTTTCTTT
CASSLRTGRTEAFF
>.|TRBD2|TRBV19|TRBJ2-3
TGTGCCAGTAGTATAGATCTATCAGCGGGGGTGAACACAGATACGCAGTATTTT
CASSIDLSAGVNTDTQYF
>.|TRBD1|TRBV5-1|TRBJ2-2
TGCGCCAGCAGCTTGGAGGCAGGGGGACGTAACACCGGGGAGCTGTTTTTT
CASSLEAGGRNTGELFF
>.|.|TRBV6-2/TRBV6-3|TRBJ2-2
TGTGCCAGCAGTTACTCGCGGTGGCAGCCAAGGGGGGAGCTGTTTTTT
CASSYSRWQPRGELFF
>.|.|TRBV2|TRBJ2-3
TGTGCCAGTCGGCCCAGGCCCATCACAGATACGCAGTATTTT
CASRPRPITDTQYF
>.|.|TRBV7-3|TRBJ1-2
TGTGCCAGCAGCTTTCAGGGCTGGGATGGCTACACCTTC
CASSFQGWDGYTF
>once|.|TRBV6-1|TRBJ1-5
TGTGCCAGCAGTGAAAGCGCCCTTAGCAATCAGCCCCAGCATTTT
CASSESALSNQPQHF
>.|TRBD1|TRBV18|TRBJ1-1
TGTGCCAGCTCAGCATCCGGGACAGTGAACACTGAAGCTTTCTTT
CASSASGTVNTEAFF